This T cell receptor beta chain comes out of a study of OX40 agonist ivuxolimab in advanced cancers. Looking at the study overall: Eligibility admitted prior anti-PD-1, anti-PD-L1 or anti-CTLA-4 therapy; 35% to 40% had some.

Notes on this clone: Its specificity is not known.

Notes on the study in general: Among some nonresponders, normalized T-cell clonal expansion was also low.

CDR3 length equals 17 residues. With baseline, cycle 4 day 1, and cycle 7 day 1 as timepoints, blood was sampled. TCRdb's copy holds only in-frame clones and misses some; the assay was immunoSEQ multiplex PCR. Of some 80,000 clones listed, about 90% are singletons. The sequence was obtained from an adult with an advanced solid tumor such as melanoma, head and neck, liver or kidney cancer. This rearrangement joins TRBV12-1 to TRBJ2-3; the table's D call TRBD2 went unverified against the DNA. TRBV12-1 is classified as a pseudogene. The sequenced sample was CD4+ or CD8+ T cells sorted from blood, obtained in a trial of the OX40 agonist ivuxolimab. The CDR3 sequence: CASSFAELAGPTDTQYF. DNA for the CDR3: TGTGCCAGCAGCTTTGCAGAGCTAGCGGGGCCCACAGATACGCAGTATTTT.